There are a few counts of the clone carrying this T cell receptor beta chain. This may be a read error, as it is one base from a much larger clone. The CDR3 is 16 amino acids. This sample was taken from a study of T cells in Graves' hyperthyroidism and ophthalmopathy. Amplification yielded TCR beta CDR3 regions, with RNA transcripts as the source. Using the HTBI primer set, a first-round RT-PCR was run on the TCR CDR3. TCRdb processed the multiplex PCR reads anew with MiXCR; each CDR3 protein has one entry. The data contain hundreds of thousands of distinct CDR3 sequences, approximately 23% of them singletons.

The TCR was taken from a woman in her seventies with Graves' ophthalmopathy. The chain employs TRBV12-3 or TRBV12-4 and TRBJ2-5; D might be TRBD1 or TRBD2, each matching 5 bases. Sequenced: blood. For the CDR3, the DNA is TGTGCCAGCAGTTCTGCCGGGACGGACCATCAAGAGACCCGGTACTTC. Translation: CASSSAGTDHQETRYF.